This TCR beta chain was documented in a study of brain T cells in children with intractable seizures. The CDR3 contains 13 residues. Germline V gives CDR1 SGDLS, CDR2 YYNGEE. V shed 4 bases and J shed 0 bases, with 4 bases lying between them. Only in-frame clones appear in the TCRdb table, and some are missing; sequencing was by immunoSEQ multiplex PCR. The table shows approximately 330,000 clones, with more than 85% occurring only once. Stated time point: blood from clinic visit 5 months post-surgery; TSC patient then seizure free. The sequence was collected from a boy younger than two with tuberous sclerosis and intractable seizures. The sample was peripheral blood, taken about 5 months after surgery. This chain uses TRBV9 with TRBJ2-2; D unresolved. This CDR3 reads CASSIPNTGELFF. The CDR3 DNA reads as TGTGCCAGCAGCATACCGAACACCGGGGAGCTGTTTTTT.